This T cell receptor (beta chain) originates from a study of PD-L1 blockade in urothelial cancer. Time point in this sample: peripheral blood 6 weeks after treatment start. Using immunoSEQ multiplex PCR, the repertoire was profiled, and TCRdb retains in-frame clones only, with some absent. The sample consists of approximately 40,000 clones, approximately 86% of them appearing once. Per germline, CDR1 LNHDA and CDR2 SQIVND (reference sequence). CDR3 size: 13 residues. Trimming pared 6 bases from V and 1 base from J, leaving 9 bases between. This rearrangement joins TRBV19 to TRBJ1-1; D gene uncertain. The sample consisted of PBMCs, taken around atezolizumab (anti-PD-L1) treatment. The clonotype was recovered from a man between 60 and 75 years old with urothelial cancer. CDR3 DNA: TGTGCCAGTAGGCGGGTTCCGAACACTGAAGCTTTCTTT. Protein sequence: CASRRVPNTEAFF.